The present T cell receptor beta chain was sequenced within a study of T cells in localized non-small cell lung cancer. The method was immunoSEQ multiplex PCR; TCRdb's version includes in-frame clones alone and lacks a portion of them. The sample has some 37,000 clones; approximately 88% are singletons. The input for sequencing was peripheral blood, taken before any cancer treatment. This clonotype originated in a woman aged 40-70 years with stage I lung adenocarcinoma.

DNA of the CDR3: TGTGCCAGCAGTCCCCGTCCGATTGGCGCCTACAATGAGCAGTTCTTC. Translation gives CASSPRPIGAYNEQFF. The chain joins TRBV27 to TRBJ2-1; D gene ambiguous. V lost 5 bases and J lost 2, with 16 bases in between. The CDR3 is 16 residues long. Germline lookup yields CDR1 MNHEY and CDR2 SMNVEV (reference sequence).